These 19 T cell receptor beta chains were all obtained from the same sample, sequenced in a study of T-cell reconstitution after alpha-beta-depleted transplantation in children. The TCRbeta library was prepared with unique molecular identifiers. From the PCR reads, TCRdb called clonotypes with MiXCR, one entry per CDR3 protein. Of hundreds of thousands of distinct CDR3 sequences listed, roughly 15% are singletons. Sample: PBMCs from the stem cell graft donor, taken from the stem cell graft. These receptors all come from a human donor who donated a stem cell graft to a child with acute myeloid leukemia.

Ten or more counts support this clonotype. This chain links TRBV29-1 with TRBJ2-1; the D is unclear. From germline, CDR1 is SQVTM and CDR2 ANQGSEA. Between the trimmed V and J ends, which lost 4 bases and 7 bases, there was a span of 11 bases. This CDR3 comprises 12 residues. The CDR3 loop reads CSVVPMSNEQFF. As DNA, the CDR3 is TGCAGCGTTGTGCCTATGAGTAATGAGCAGTTCTTC.

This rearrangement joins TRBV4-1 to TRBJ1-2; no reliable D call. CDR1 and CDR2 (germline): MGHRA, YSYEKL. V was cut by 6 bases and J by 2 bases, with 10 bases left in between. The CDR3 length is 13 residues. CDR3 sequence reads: CASSHRLNYGYTF. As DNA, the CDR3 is TGCGCCAGCAGTCACCGACTGAACTATGGCTACACCTTC.

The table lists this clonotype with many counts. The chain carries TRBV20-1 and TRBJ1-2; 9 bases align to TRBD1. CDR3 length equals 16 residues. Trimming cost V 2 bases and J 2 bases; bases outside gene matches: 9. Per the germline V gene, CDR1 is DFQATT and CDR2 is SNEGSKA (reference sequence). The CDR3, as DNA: TGCAGTGCTAGATTAAGGGAGGACAGGGGAAACTATGGCTACACCTTC. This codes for CSARLREDRGNYGYTF.

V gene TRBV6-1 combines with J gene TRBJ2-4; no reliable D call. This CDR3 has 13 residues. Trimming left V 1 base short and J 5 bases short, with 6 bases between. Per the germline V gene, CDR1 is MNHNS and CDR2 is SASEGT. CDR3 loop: CASSEVSQNIQYF. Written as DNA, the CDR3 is TGTGCCAGCAGTGAAGTGTCCCAAAACATTCAGTACTTC.

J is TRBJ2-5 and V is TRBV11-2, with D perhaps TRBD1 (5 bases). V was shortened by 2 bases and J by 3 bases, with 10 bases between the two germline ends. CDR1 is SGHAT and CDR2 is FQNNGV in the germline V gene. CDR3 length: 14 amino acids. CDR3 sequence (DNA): TGTGCCAGCAGCTTATGGCAGGGAAAAGAGACCCAGTACTTC. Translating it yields CASSLWQGKETQYF.

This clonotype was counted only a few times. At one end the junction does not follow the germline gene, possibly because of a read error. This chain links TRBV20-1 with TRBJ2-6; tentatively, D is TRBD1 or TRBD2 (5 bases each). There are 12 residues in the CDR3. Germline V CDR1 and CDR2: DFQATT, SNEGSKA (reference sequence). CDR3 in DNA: TGCAGTGCGAGAGGGGAAGCCAACGTCCTGACTTTC. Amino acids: CSARGEANVLTF.

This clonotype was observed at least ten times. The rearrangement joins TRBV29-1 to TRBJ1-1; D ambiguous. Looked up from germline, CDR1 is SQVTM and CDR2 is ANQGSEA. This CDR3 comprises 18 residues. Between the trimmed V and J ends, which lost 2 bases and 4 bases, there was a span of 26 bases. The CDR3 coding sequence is TGCAGCGTTGAACCCCGGGTCACCACCACCGAACGGGGCACTGAAGCTTTCTTT. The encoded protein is CSVEPRVTTTERGTEAFF. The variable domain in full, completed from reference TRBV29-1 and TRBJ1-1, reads SAVISQKPSRDICQRGTSLTIQCQVDSQVTMMFWYRQQPGQSLTLIATANQGSEATYESGFVIDKFPISRPNLTFSTLTVSNMSPEDSSIYLCSVEPRVTTTERGTEAFFGQGTRLTVV.

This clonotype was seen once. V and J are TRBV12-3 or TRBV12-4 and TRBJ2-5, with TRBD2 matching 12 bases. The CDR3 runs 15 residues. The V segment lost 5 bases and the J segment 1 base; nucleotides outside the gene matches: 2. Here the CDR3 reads CASSTSGGCQETQYF. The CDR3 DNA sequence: TGTGCCAGCAGTACTAGCGGGGGGTGCCAAGAGACCCAGTACTTC.

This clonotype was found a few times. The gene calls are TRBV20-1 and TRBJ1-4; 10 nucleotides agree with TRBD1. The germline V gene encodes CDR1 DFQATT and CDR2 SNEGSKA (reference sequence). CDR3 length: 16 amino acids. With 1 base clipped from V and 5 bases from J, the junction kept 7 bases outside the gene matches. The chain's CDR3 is CSARGGQGVFNEKLFF. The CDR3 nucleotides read TGCAGTGCTAGAGGTGGACAGGGGGTTTTCAATGAAAAACTGTTTTTT.

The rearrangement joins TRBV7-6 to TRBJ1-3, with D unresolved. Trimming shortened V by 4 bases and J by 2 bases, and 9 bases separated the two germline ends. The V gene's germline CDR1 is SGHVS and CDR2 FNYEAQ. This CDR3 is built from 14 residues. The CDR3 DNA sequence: TGTGCCAGCAGCTACCTCGGAGCTGGAAACACCATATATTTT. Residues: CASSYLGAGNTIYF.

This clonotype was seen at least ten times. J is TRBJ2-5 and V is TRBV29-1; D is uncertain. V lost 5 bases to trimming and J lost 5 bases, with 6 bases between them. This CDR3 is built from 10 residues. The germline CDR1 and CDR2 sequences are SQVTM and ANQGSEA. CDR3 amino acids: CSVLRETQYF. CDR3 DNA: TGCAGCGTTTTACGGGAGACCCAGTACTTC.

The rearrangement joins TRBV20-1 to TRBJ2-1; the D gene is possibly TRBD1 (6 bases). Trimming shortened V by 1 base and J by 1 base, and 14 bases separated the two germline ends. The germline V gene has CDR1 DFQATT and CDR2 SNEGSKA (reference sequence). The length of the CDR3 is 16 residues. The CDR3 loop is CSARAWDTLSYNEQFF. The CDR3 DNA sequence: TGCAGTGCTAGAGCCTGGGACACTCTTTCCTACAATGAGCAGTTCTTC.

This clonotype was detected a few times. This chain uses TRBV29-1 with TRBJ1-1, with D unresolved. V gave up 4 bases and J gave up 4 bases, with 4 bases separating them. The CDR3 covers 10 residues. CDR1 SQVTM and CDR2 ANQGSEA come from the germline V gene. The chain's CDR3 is CSVGSTEAFF. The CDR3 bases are TGCAGCGTTGGGAGCACTGAAGCTTTCTTT.

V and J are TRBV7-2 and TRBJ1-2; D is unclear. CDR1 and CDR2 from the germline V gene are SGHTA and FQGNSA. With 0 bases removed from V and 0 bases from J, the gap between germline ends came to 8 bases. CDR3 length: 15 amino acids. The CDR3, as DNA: TGTGCCAGCAGCTTAGCGTACGTGGCTAACTATGGCTACACCTTC. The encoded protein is CASSLAYVANYGYTF.

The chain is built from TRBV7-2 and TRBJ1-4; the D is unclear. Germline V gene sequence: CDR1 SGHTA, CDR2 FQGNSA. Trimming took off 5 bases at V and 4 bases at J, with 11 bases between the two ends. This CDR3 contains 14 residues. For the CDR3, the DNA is TGTGCCAGCAGCCGGACGGCGGGTAATGAAAAACTGTTTTTT. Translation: CASSRTAGNEKLFF.

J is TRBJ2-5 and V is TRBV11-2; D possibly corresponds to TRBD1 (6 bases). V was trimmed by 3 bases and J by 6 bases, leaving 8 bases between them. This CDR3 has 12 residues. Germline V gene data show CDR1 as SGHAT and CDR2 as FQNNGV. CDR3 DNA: TGTGCCAGCAGCTTTTGGGGGCAGACCCAGTACTTC. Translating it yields CASSFWGQTQYF.

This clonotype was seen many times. The CDR3, as DNA: TGTGCCAGCAGCCTGGCGGGGGGGAATCCCTACGAGCAGTACTTC. This sequence encodes CASSLAGGNPYEQYF. The genes are TRBV5-6 and TRBJ2-7; 9 bases map to TRBD2. Trimming cost V 4 bases and J 2 bases; bases outside gene matches: 7. CDR1 SGHDT and CDR2 YYEEEE come from the germline V gene. The CDR3 is made up of 15 amino acids.

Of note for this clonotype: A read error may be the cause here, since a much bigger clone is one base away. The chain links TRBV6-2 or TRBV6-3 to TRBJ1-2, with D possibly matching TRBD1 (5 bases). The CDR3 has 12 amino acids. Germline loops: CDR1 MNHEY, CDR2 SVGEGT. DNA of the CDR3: TGTGCCAGCCAGGGCTCTAACTATGGCAACACCTTC. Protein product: CASQGSNYGNTF.

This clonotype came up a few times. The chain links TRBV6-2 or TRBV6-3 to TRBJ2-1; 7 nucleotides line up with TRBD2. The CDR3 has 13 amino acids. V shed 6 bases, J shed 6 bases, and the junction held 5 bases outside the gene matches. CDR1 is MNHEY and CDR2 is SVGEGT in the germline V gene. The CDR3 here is CASSRGEGNEQFF. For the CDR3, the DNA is TGTGCCAGCAGCCGGGGGGAAGGCAATGAGCAGTTCTTC.